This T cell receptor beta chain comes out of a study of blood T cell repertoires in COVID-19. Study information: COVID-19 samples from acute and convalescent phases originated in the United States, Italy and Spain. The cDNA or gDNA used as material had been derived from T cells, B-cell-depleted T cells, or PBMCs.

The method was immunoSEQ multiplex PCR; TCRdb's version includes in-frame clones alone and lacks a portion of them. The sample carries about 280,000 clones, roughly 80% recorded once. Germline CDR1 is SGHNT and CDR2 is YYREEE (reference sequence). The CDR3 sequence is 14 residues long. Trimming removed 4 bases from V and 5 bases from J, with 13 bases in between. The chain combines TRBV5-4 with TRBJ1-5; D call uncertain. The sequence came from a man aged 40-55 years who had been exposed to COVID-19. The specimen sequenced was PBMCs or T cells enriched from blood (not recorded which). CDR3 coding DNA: TGTGCCAGCAGCCGCGAGGGTCAGGATCAGCCCCAGCATTTT. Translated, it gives CASSREGQDQPQHF.